This T cell receptor beta chain was found in a study of low-dose radiotherapy and immunotherapy resistance in tumors. Study-level information: For Cohort 1, fractions of 0.5 Gy were given every 2 weeks, reaching 6.5 Gy overall. Every two weeks, the protocol called for intravenous cyclophosphamide at 200 mg/m2. It was given one day before each radiation and immunotherapy administration.

Sample time point: before trial treatment. Worth noting for this clonotype: A far larger clone is a single base away, which makes a read error likely.

Primers used for first-strand cDNA, a TRAV- and TRBV-specific set, covered both alpha and beta chains. The TCRs were subjected to amplification over roughly 18 PCR cycles employing a constant-region primer in conjunction with a V-primer adapter. TCRdb fed the reads into MiXCR, producing one record per CDR3 protein. Of tens of thousands of distinct CDR3 sequences in the sample, around 30% are singletons; the top ten hold over 8.5%. The receptor was derived from a female donor with ovarian cancer. Sample: PBMCs, taken before treatment.

CDR3: CASSTRGREFQRSTRELFF. The CDR3 DNA sequence: TGTGCCAGCAGCACCCGGGGCAGGGAGTTTCAGCGAAGCACCAGGGAGCTGTTTTTT. V is TRBV28 and J is TRBJ2-2, with D perhaps being TRBD1 or TRBD2 (5 bases each). Germline CDR1 and CDR2: MDHEN and SYDVKM. CDR3 size: 19 residues.